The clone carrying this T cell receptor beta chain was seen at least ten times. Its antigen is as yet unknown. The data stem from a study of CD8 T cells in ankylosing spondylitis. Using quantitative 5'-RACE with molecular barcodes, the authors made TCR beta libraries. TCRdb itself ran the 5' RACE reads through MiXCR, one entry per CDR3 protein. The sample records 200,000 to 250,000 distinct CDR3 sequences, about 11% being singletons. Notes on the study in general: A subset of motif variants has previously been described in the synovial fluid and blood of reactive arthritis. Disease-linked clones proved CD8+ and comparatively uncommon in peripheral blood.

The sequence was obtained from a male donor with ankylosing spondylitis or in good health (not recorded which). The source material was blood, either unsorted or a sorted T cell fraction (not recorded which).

CDR3 sequence: CATSDLEPIAGGTDTQYF. Here the CDR3 DNA reads TGTGCCACCAGTGATCTAGAACCCATAGCGGGGGGCACAGATACGCAGTATTTT. The J gene is TRBJ2-3, the V gene TRBV24-1, with 9 positions matching TRBD2. J gave up 1 base and V 3 bases, and 10 bases lay outside the gene matches. The V gene's germline CDR1 is KGHDR and CDR2 SFDVKD. The CDR3 covers 18 residues.